This T cell receptor (beta chain) was recorded in a study of blood T cells in healthy people across ages. Primed by a sample-barcoded 5' primer and a J-beta primer mix, a second PCR proceeded for roughly 6 to 12 cycles. MiXCR, applied by TCRdb to the 5' RACE reads, yields one record per CDR3 protein. This repertoire shows about 510,000 distinct CDR3 sequences, around a quarter found once; its top ten account for over 3.5%. The germline V and J ends were trimmed by 0 bases and 9 bases, with 12 bases remaining between them. The length of the CDR3 is 14 residues. Germline-derived CDR1 and CDR2 are MNHEY and SVGAGI. This sample was shared with a second study, whose subject was T cells of mothers and their children.

This TCR came from a boy aged 2 to 9 in good health. The chain joins TRBV6-5 to TRBJ2-1; D ambiguous. Sequenced input: blood. The CDR3 here is CASSYSMGFGEQFF. Written as DNA, the CDR3 is TGTGCCAGCAGTTACTCGATGGGGTTTGGTGAGCAGTTCTTC.